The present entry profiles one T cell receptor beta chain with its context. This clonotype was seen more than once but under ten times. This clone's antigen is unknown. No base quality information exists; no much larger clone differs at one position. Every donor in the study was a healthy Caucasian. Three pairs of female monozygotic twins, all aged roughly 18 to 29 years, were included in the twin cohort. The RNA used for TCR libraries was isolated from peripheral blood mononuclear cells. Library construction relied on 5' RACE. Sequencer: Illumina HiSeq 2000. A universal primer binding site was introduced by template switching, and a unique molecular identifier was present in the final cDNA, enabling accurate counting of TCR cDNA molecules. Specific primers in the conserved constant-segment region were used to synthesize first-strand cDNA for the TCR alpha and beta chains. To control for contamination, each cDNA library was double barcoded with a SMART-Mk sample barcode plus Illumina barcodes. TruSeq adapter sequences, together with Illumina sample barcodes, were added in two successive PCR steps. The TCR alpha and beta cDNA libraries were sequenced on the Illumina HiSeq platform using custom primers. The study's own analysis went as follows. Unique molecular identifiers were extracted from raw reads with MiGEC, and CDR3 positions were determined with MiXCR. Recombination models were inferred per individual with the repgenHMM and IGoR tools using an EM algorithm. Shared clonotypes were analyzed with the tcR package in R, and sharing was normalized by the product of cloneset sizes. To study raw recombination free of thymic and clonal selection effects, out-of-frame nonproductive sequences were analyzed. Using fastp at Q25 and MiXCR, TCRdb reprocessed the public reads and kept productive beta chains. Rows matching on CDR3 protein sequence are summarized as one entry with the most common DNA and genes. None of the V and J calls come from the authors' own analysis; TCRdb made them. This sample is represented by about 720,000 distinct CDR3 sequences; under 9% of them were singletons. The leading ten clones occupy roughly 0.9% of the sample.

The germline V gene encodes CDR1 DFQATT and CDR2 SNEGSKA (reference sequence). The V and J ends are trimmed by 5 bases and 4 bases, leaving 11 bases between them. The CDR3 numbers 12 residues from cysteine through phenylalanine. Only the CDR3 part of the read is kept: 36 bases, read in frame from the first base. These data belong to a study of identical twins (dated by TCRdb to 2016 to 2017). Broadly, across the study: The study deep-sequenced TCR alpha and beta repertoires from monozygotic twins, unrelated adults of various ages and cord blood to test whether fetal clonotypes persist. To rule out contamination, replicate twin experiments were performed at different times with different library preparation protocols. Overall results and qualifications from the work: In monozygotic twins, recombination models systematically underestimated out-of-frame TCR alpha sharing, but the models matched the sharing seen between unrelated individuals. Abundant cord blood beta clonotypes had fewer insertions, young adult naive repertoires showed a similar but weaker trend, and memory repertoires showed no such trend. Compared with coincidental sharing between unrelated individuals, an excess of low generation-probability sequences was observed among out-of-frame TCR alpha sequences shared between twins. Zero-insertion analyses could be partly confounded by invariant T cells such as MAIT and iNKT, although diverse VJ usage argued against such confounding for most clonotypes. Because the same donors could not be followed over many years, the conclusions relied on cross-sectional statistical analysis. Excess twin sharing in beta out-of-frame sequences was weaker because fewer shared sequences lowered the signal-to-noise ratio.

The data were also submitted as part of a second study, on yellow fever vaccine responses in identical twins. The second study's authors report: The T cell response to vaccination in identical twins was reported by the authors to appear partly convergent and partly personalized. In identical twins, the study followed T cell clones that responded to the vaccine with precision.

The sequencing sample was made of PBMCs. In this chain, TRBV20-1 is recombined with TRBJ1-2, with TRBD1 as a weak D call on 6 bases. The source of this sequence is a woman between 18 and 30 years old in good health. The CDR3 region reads CSAFTGTYGYTF. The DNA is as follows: TGCAGTGCTTTTACAGGGACCTATGGCTACACCTTC.